These 10 T cell receptor beta chains came from one sample sequenced in a study of blood T cell repertoires in COVID-19. Sequenced by immunoSEQ multiplex PCR; TCRdb stores in-frame clones only, minus some. The data show approximately 210,000 clones, with roughly 77% seen just once and around a sixth held by the top ten. The sample was PBMCs or T cells enriched from blood (not recorded which). Receptors originate from a woman aged 45-65 years with acute COVID-19.

The gene calls are TRBV13 and TRBJ2-3; TRBD2 aligns across 10 bases. The CDR3 loop spans 18 amino acids. Germline loops: CDR1 PRHDT, CDR2 FYEKMQ (reference sequence). V shed 4 bases, J shed 1 base, and the junction held 11 bases outside the gene matches. DNA of the CDR3: TGTGCCAGCAGCTCAGGCTCCGTCAGCGGGGGGGGCACAGATACGCAGTATTTT. Its translation: CASSSGSVSGGGTDTQYF.

In nucleotides, the CDR3 is TGTGCCAGCTCACCACCGGAGGGGACGGGAGAGACCCAGTACTTC. Residues: CASSPPEGTGETQYF. This chain joins TRBV18 and TRBJ2-5, with D perhaps TRBD2 (6 bases). Germline V gives CDR1 KGHSH, CDR2 LQKENI. V lost 0 bases and J lost 4, with 12 bases in between. The CDR3 covers 15 residues.

The chain combines TRBV5-6 with TRBJ1-1, with a possible D match to TRBD1 (6 bases). The CDR3 is 13 amino acids. Germline CDR1 reads SGHDT; CDR2 reads YYEEEE. The V end was cut by 5 bases, the J end by 5 bases, with 13 bases between. The CDR3 spells CASRGRGGTEAFF. DNA for the CDR3: TGTGCCAGCAGAGGACGAGGGGGTACTGAAGCTTTCTTT.

The chain joins TRBV7-9 to TRBJ1-2, with 9 nucleotides matching TRBD1. The V and J ends lost 5 bases and 1 base, in that order; junction bases with no gene match: 5. The CDR3 runs to 15 residues. Germline values: CDR1 SEHNR, CDR2 FQNEAQ (reference sequence). The CDR3 region is CASSIWDRDNYGYTF. Here the CDR3 DNA reads TGTGCCAGCAGCATCTGGGACAGGGATAACTATGGCTACACCTTC.

The J gene is TRBJ1-2, the V gene TRBV25-1; the D gene is possibly TRBD1 (5 bases). This CDR3 has 16 amino acids. CDR1 and CDR2 from the germline V gene are MGHDK and SYGVNS. The V and J ends lost 1 base and 4 bases respectively, with 16 bases between them. The CDR3 here is CASSESGTREAYGYTF. The CDR3 DNA reads as TGTGCCAGCAGTGAATCCGGGACGCGGGAAGCCTATGGCTACACCTTC.

The sample holds one count of this clone. The chain carries TRBV5-4 and TRBJ2-5; 14 bases map to TRBD2. This CDR3 contains 16 residues. Germline values: CDR1 SGHNT, CDR2 YYREEE (reference sequence). J was trimmed by 7 bases and V by 5 bases; bases with no gene match: 10. The CDR3 loop reads CASRPLTSGGEGTQYF. The DNA of the CDR3 is TGTGCCAGCAGACCCTTGACTAGCGGGGGGGAGGGGACCCAGTACTTC.

This chain connects TRBV5-6 to TRBJ1-2; 9 bases fit TRBD1. CDR1 and CDR2 from the germline V gene are SGHDT and YYEEEE. This CDR3 is 15 amino acids long. J lost 4 bases, V lost 4 bases, and 8 bases had no gene match. CDR3 amino acids: CASSRGQGWVYGYTF. In DNA, the CDR3 is TGTGCCAGCAGCCGAGGACAGGGGTGGGTCTATGGCTACACCTTC.

The chain joins TRBV6-4 to TRBJ1-2, with 8 bases identical to TRBD1. The J segment lost 4 bases and the V segment lost 6 bases, leaving 13 bases of the junction unmatched. The germline V gene has CDR1 MRHNA and CDR2 SNTAGT. The CDR3 has 16 residues. CDR3: CASSEDRDTSPYGYTF. The DNA of the CDR3 is TGTGCCAGCAGCGAGGACAGGGACACCTCTCCCTATGGCTACACCTTC.

V and J are TRBV5-5 and TRBJ2-7, with D perhaps matching TRBD2 (6 bases). The germline V gene has CDR1 SGHKS and CDR2 YYEKEE (reference sequence). The CDR3 extends over 13 amino acids. V lost 4 bases and J 6 bases, leaving 14 bases between the germline ends. DNA for the CDR3: TGTGCCAGCAGCCTAAATTTGGGGGGCGAGCAGTACGTC. This sequence encodes CASSLNLGGEQYV.

The chain combines TRBV12-3 or TRBV12-4 with TRBJ1-2; D gene uncertain. This CDR3 region has 12 residues. V was pared by 6 bases and J by 6 bases, with 11 bases between. The CDR3 protein is CASSDNFNGYTF. CDR3 nucleotide sequence: TGTGCCAGCAGCGACAATTTTAATGGCTACACCTTC.